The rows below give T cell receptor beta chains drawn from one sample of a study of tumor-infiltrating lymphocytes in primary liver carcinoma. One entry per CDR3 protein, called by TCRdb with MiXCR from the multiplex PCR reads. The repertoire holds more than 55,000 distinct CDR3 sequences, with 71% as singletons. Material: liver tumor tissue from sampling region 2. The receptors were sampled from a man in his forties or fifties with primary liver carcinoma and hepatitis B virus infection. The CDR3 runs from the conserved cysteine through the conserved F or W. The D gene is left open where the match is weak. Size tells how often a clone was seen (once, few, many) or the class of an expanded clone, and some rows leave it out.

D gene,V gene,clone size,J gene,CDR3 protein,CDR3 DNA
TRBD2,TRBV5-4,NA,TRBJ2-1,CASSMGLSGANEQFF,TGTGCCAGCAGCATGGGACTATCGGGAGCCAATGAGCAGTTCTTC
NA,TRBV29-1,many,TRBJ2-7,CSVVRGAYEQYF,TGCAGCGTTGTCAGGGGGGCCTACGAGCAGTACTTC
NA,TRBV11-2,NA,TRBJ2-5,CASNQTHGWGKETQYF,TGTGCTAGCAACCAAACTCATGGCTGGGGGAAAGAGACCCAGTACTTC
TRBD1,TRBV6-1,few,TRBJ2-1,CASSEETGDEQFF,TGTGCCAGCAGTGAAGAGACAGGGGATGAGCAGTTCTTC
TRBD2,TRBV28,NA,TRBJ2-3,CASRATGTSGSSDALFQYF,TGTGCCAGCAGGGCTACCGGGACTAGCGGGAGCTCCGACGCTTTATTTCAGTATTTT
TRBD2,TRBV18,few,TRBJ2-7,CASSQTTSGSTYEQYF,TGTGCCAGCTCACAAACGACTAGCGGGAGTACGTACGAGCAGTACTTC
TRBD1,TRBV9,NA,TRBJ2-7,CTSSLGQGPYEQYF,TGTACCAGCAGCCTCGGACAGGGTCCCTACGAGCAATACTTC
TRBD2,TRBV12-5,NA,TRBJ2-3,CASGSEAGRADSQYF,TGTGCTAGTGGTTCCGAAGCGGGACGCGCAGATTCGCAGTATTTT
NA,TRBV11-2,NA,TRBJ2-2,CASSLMRVLNTGELFF,TGTGCCAGCAGCTTAATGCGGGTACTGAACACCGGGGAACTGTTTTTT
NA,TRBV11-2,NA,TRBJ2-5,CASSQTTGGGKETQYF,TGTGCTAGTAGCCAAACTACTGGCGGGGGCAAAGAGACCCAGTACTTC
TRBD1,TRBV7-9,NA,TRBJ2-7,CASSGTGQGLSEHYF,TGTGCCAGTAGCGGTACGGGACAGGGATTATCCGAGCACTACTTC
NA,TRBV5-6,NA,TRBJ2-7,CASNFMARGTYEQYF,TGTGCCAGCAACTTCATGGCTAGAGGGACGTACGAGCAGTACTTC
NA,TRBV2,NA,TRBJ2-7,CASSEGTLNNNEQYF,TGTGCCAGCAGTGAAGGGACTTTAAACAACAACGAGCAGTACTTC
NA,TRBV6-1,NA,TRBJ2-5,CASSRVSWETQYF,TGTGCCAGCAGCCGAGTATCGTGGGAGACCCAGTACTTC
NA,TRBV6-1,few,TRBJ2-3,CASSLPLGADTQYF,TGTGCCAGCAGTTTACCCCTCGGGGCAGATACGCAGTATTTT
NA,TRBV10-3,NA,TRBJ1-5,CAINEYEDDHPQHF,TGTGCCATCAATGAGTATGAGGACGATCACCCCCAACATTTT
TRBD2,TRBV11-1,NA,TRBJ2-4,CASSFLGTSATIDIQYF,TGTGCCAGCAGCTTTCTCGGGACTAGCGCGACCATAGACATTCAGTACTTC
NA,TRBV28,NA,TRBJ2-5,CASKMGILGEAQYF,TGTGCCAGCAAAATGGGGATTCTGGGGGAGGCCCAGTACTTC
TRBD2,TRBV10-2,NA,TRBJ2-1,CASSLAREDMYNEQFF,TGCGCCAGTAGCCTTGCGCGGGAGGATATGTACAATGAGCAGTTCTTC
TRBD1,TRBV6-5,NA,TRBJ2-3,CTSSYGHIGGLTDTQYF,TGTACCAGCAGTTACGGTCATATAGGGGGCCTCACAGATACGCAGTATTTT
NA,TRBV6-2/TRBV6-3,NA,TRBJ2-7,CTRNDAKGRYEQYF,TGTACCAGAAACGACGCCAAGGGAAGGTACGAGCAGTACTTC
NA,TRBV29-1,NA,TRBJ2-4,CSVADTQNIQYF,TGCAGCGTTGCGGACACTCAAAACATTCAGTACTTC
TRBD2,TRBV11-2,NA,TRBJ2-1,CASSVKLLAGMNEQFF,TGTGCCAGCAGCGTAAAGCTCCTAGCGGGAATGAATGAACAGTTCTTC
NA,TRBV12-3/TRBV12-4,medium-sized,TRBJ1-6,CASSSTVGNSPLHF,TGTGCCAGCAGTTCTACAGTGGGAAATTCACCCCTCCACTTT
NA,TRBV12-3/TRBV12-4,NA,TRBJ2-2,CASRGYYIGELFF,TGTGCCAGCAGGGGCTACTACATCGGGGAGCTGTTTTTT
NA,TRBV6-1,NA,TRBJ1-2,CASLSVVDYGYTF,TGTGCCAGCCTTTCGGTCGTAGACTATGGCTACACCTTC
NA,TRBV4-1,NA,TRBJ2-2,CASNQESGTPGRNTGELFF,TGCGCCAGCAACCAAGAGAGTGGGACTCCAGGGAGGAACACCGGGGAGCTGTTTTTT
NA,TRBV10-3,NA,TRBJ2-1,CAIQQGGICNEQFF,TGTGCCATTCAACAGGGAGGCATTTGCAATGAGCAGTTCTTC
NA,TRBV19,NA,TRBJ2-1,CANSPPRPLSGYNEQFF,TGTGCCAATAGTCCCCCTCGCCCGTTGAGTGGCTACAATGAGCAGTTCTTC
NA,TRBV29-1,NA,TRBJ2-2,CSVLSPGTGKLFF,TGCAGCGTTCTAAGCCCAGGCACCGGGAAGCTGTTTTTT
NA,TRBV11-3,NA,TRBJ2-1,CASNLGEGLTYNEQFF,TGTGCCAGCAACTTAGGAGAAGGACTTACGTACAATGAGCAGTTCTTC